Shown below are 31 T cell receptor beta chains from a single sample sequenced in a study of shared clonotypes between healthy human individuals (dated by TCRdb to 2020 to 2021). Library preparation was by the immunoSEQ multiplex PCR assay. Here the immuneACCESS table is served through TCRdb, limited to in-frame sequences with V and J called. Missing clones are a known gap in these copies; in checked studies unresolved V genes cover under half, and the rest lacks a known reason. The sample table holds a few million clones, of which approximately 94% were seen once. Roughly 0.13% of the sample goes to the ten largest clones. Input material: naive CD4+ T cells sorted from blood. The label giving this sample's cell subset or site can be read as: CD45RA+ positively selected. These receptors were collected from a man between 18 and 35 years old in good health.

The gene calls are TRBV9 and TRBJ1-5; TRBD1 agrees at 8 bases. CDR1 and CDR2 from the germline V gene are SGDLS and YYNGEE. This CDR3 is 14 amino acids long. J gave up 7 bases and V 3 bases, and 6 bases lay outside the gene matches. The chain's CDR3 is CASSGGQGGQPQHF. In DNA, the CDR3 is TGTGCCAGCAGCGGCGGACAGGGAGGACAGCCCCAGCATTTT.

The chain recombines TRBV5-1 with TRBJ1-6; no reliable D call. Trimming stripped 0 bases from V and 0 bases from J, with 10 bases between. The CDR3 is made up of 17 amino acids. Germline values: CDR1 SGHRS, CDR2 YFSETQ. CDR3 region: CASSLEQSSSYNSPLHF. Written as DNA, the CDR3 is TGCGCCAGCAGCTTGGAGCAATCGAGCTCCTATAATTCACCCCTCCACTTT.

The chain employs TRBV30 and TRBJ2-5; the D call may be TRBD1 or TRBD2 (5 bases each). The CDR3 covers 16 residues. The V end lost 0 bases, the J end lost 1 base, and 15 bases lay between the germline ends. Germline V gene data show CDR1 as GTSNPN and CDR2 as SVGIG (reference sequence). The CDR3 sequence is CAWSVPRGPLQETQYF. CDR3 nucleotide sequence: TGTGCCTGGAGTGTACCTAGGGGACCTCTCCAAGAGACCCAGTACTTC.

The chain uses TRBV4-2 and TRBJ2-7; no clear D gene. The germline V and J ends were trimmed by 5 bases and 0 bases, with 11 bases remaining between them. Germline values: CDR1 LGHNA, CDR2 YNFKEQ. This CDR3 has 14 residues. CDR3 amino acids: CASSFSESSYEQYF. The CDR3, as DNA: TGTGCCAGCAGCTTTTCCGAGAGCTCCTACGAGCAGTACTTC.

This clone was detected only once. The rearrangement links TRBV5-6 to TRBJ2-1; 7 bases match TRBD2. The CDR3 is 16 amino acids. Per the germline V gene, CDR1 is SGHDT and CDR2 is YYEEEE. Germline trimming cut 3 bases from V and 2 bases from J; bases unmatched to any gene: 8. CDR3 coding DNA: TGTGCCAGCAGCTCCTACGGCAGCGGGGCCTACAATGAGCAGTTCTTC. It is translated as CASSSYGSGAYNEQFF.

This chain connects TRBV6-1 to TRBJ2-5, with TRBD1 as a possible D gene (6 bases). The germline V gene has CDR1 MNHNS and CDR2 SASEGT. The CDR3 has 15 amino acids. The V gene lost 6 bases and the J gene lost 1 base, with 15 bases spanning the gap. The CDR3 sequence is CASRSHRVLQETQYF. The DNA of the CDR3 is TGTGCCAGCAGGTCCCACAGGGTCCTCCAAGAGACCCAGTACTTC.

The chain joins TRBV7-9 to TRBJ2-7, with 9 positions matching TRBD1. From germline, CDR1 is SEHNR and CDR2 FQNEAQ (reference sequence). This CDR3 region has 15 residues. V lost 5 bases to trimming and J lost 7 bases; unmatched junction nucleotides: 12. CDR3 DNA: TGTGCCAGCAGCCTTGGACAGGGGAACCGGGGGGAGCAGTACTTC. This encodes CASSLGQGNRGEQYF.

As DNA, the CDR3 is TGTGCCAGCAGCCTTTCTAGCGGAAGCACAGATACGCAGTATTTT. Protein product: CASSLSSGSTDTQYF. The chain couples TRBV6-5 to TRBJ2-3, with 7 bases lining up with TRBD2. J was trimmed by 0 bases and V by 6 bases; bases with no gene match: 6. The CDR3 extends over 15 amino acids. Germline-derived CDR1 and CDR2 are MNHEY and SVGAGI.

This sequence joins TRBV2 and TRBJ1-3; 8 positions agree with TRBD1. The CDR3 length is 17 residues. V was clipped by 6 bases and J by 4 bases; unmatched bases: 14. Germline V CDR1 and CDR2: SNHLY, FYNNEI. CDR3 coding DNA: TGTGCCAGCAGCGAAACATCGGACAGGGTGGTCGGAAACACCATATATTTT. Its protein product is CASSETSDRVVGNTIYF.

V usage is TRBV5-4 and J usage is TRBJ2-2; D not certain. The V and J ends lost 0 bases and 6 bases respectively, with 9 bases between them. Per germline, CDR1 SGHNT and CDR2 YYREEE (reference sequence). The CDR3 is 14 amino acids. CDR3 coding DNA: TGTGCCAGCAGCTTGGAAGGGTTTGCCGGGGAGCTGTTTTTT. Its translation is CASSLEGFAGELFF.

V and J are TRBV19 and TRBJ1-2; D not certain. The CDR3 has 15 residues. Germline V gene data show CDR1 as LNHDA and CDR2 as SQIVND (reference sequence). Trimming took 2 bases from V and 3 from J, leaving 13 bases between them. The CDR3 loop reads CASSINRVQDYGYTF. CDR3 DNA: TGTGCCAGTAGTATAAACCGGGTCCAGGACTATGGCTACACCTTC. Based on the CDR3 plus reference TRBV19 and TRBJ1-2, the full variable domain is DGGITQSPKYLFRKEGQNVTLSCEQNLNHDAMYWYRQDPGQGLRLIYYSQIVNDFQKGDIAEGYSVSREKKESFPLTVTSAQKNPTAFYLCASSINRVQDYGYTFGSGTRLTVV.

The CDR3 DNA reads as TGTGCCAGCAGCTTGGAACAGATTGCCAACAATGAGCAGTTCTTC. It specifies CASSLEQIANNEQFF. V is TRBV5-4 and J is TRBJ2-1, with D unresolved. The germline gives CDR1 SGHNT, CDR2 YYREEE (reference sequence). Trimming removed 0 bases from V and 5 bases from J, with 12 bases in between. CDR3 size: 15 residues.

The genes are TRBV5-1 and TRBJ2-5; a possible D gene is TRBD1 (5 bases). From germline, CDR1 is SGHRS and CDR2 YFSETQ. The CDR3 length is 17 residues. V lost 3 bases and J lost 5, with 23 bases in between. CDR3 coding DNA: TGCGCCAGCAGCTCGGGCTTGGGGCCTAGGGTGGGTGAGACCCAGTACTTC. It specifies CASSSGLGPRVGETQYF.

Of note for this clone: Distinct nucleotide sequences in the sample also encode this CDR3. The chain links TRBV6-6 to TRBJ2-1; 11 bases are a match to TRBD2. Germline trimming cut 2 bases from V and 4 bases from J; bases unmatched to any gene: 1. Germline-derived CDR1 and CDR2 are MNHNY and SVGAGI (reference sequence). The CDR3 runs to 15 residues. CDR3 nucleotides: TGTGCCAGCAGTTACGGGACTAGCGGTTACAATGAGCAGTTCTTC. Residues: CASSYGTSGYNEQFF.

The chain uses TRBV5-1 and TRBJ2-4; D might be TRBD1 (6 bases). This CDR3 spans 13 amino acids. Germline V lookup: CDR1 SGHRS, CDR2 YFSETQ. V was pared by 4 bases and J by 15 bases, with 20 bases between. CDR3 coding DNA: TGCGCCAGCAGCCTCGCATCACAGGGACCCCGGTACTTC. Translated: CASSLASQGPRYF.

This clone was recorded only once. The V call is TRBV28, the J call TRBJ2-5; D gene uncertain. CDR3 size: 13 residues. Germline V lookup: CDR1 MDHEN, CDR2 SYDVKM. The germline V and J ends were trimmed by 2 bases and 5 bases, with 9 bases remaining between them. DNA of the CDR3: TGTGCCAGCAGTTTAGACCCCCGGGAGACCCAGTACTTC. Its translation: CASSLDPRETQYF. The full variable domain, completed using reference TRBV28 and TRBJ2-5, is DVKVTQSSRYLVKRTGEKVFLECVQDMDHENMFWYRQDPGLGLRLIYFSYDVKMKEKGDIPEGYSVSREKKERFSLILESASTNQTSMYLCASSLDPRETQYFGPGTRLLVL.

The chain is built from TRBV27 and TRBJ1-6, with D perhaps matching TRBD1 (5 bases). V was pared by 1 base and J by 4 bases, with 14 bases between. The germline gives CDR1 MNHEY, CDR2 SMNVEV (reference sequence). The CDR3 runs 17 residues. For the CDR3, the DNA is TGTGCCAGCAGTTTATTTCGCCAGGGAATTTATAATTCACCCCTCCACTTT. Its protein is CASSLFRQGIYNSPLHF.

The rearrangement links TRBV4-2 to TRBJ2-5; the match to TRBD1 covers 7 bases. CDR1 LGHNA and CDR2 YNFKEQ come from the germline V gene. This CDR3 is built from 16 residues. Trimming at V came to 4 bases and at J to 5 bases, leaving 13 bases not matched to a gene. The CDR3 coding sequence is TGTGCCAGCAGCCTCGCGACAGGGATAACCGGGGAGACCCAGTACTTC. Protein product: CASSLATGITGETQYF.

Notes on this clone: Sequence at one end of the junction differs from germline and may be a read error. This chain uses TRBV7-7 with TRBJ2-7, with TRBD2 as a possible D gene (5 bases). CDR1 SSHAT and CDR2 FNYEAQ come from the germline V gene (reference sequence). The CDR3 has 14 residues. CDR3 amino acids: CASSPREGLSEQYF. CDR3 in DNA: TGTGCTAGCAGCCCCAGAGAGGGTCTGTCCGAGCAGTACTTC.

This clone was recorded only once. The same CDR3 is also encoded by other DNA sequences in this sample. This rearrangement joins TRBV6-1 to TRBJ2-3, with 7 bases matching TRBD2. The CDR3 loop spans 14 amino acids. CDR1 is MNHNS and CDR2 is SASEGT in the germline V gene. The trim removed 4 bases at V and 1 base at J, leaving 2 bases unmatched. The CDR3 DNA reads as TGTGCCAGCAGTGGCGGGAGAGGCACAGATACGCAGTATTTT. It is translated as CASSGGRGTDTQYF.

The rearrangement joins TRBV6-5 to TRBJ2-7, with no clear D. CDR1 and CDR2 (germline): MNHEY, SVGAGI. The CDR3 has 16 residues. Trimming took off 0 bases at V and 4 bases at J, with 16 bases between the two ends. The CDR3, as DNA: TGTGCCAGCAGTTACTCGATTTTAGCTCACCCTTACGAGCAGTACTTC. Translated, it gives CASSYSILAHPYEQYF.

This clone was recorded once. This chain connects TRBV7-2 to TRBJ2-1; D tentatively fits TRBD1 or TRBD2 (5 bases each). The germline V gene has CDR1 SGHTA and CDR2 FQGNSA. The CDR3 length is 14 residues. V lost 4 bases and J lost 5, with 12 bases in between. The CDR3 nucleotides read TGTGCCAGCAGCTCCGACTGGGACCACAATGAGCAGTTCTTC. Protein product: CASSSDWDHNEQFF.

This clone has a single count. The V gene is TRBV11-2, the J gene TRBJ1-1, with D tentatively TRBD1 (6 bases). The CDR3 is 16 residues long. V was trimmed by 1 base and J by 2 bases, leaving 14 bases between them. The germline CDR1 and CDR2 sequences are SGHAT and FQNNGV. The CDR3: CASSLGGGTINTEAFF. Here the CDR3 DNA reads TGTGCCAGCAGCTTAGGGGGAGGGACAATCAACACTGAAGCTTTCTTT.

On this clone itself: Germline and junction disagree at one end, which may indicate a read error. The chain uses TRBV10-3 and TRBJ1-1, with D hard to call. Germline values: CDR1 ENHRY, CDR2 SYGVKD. This CDR3 spans 13 amino acids. The chain's CDR3 is CAISEGGNAEAFF. In DNA form, the CDR3 reads TGTGCCATCAGTGAGGGAGGGAACGCTGAAGCTTTCTTT.

The chain couples TRBV7-2 to TRBJ1-5; no firm D call. The germline V gene has CDR1 SGHTA and CDR2 FQGNSA. V was shortened by 1 base and J by 7 bases, with 11 bases between the two germline ends. This CDR3 region has 14 residues. The CDR3 nucleotides are TGTGCCAGCAGCTTAGGGCTTGAGGGACAGCCCCAGCATTTT. Translating gives CASSLGLEGQPQHF.

As concerns this clone: The same CDR3 is also encoded by other DNA sequences in this sample. The chain couples TRBV5-1 to TRBJ2-5; D is tentatively TRBD1 or TRBD2 (5 bases each). Germline-derived CDR1 and CDR2 are SGHRS and YFSETQ. V was clipped by 4 bases and J by 2 bases, with 9 bases between them. This CDR3 has 13 residues. The CDR3 DNA reads TGCGCCAGCAGCCCGGGACGGCAAGAGACCCAGTACTTC. Amino acids: CASSPGRQETQYF.

This rearrangement joins TRBV5-1 to TRBJ2-7, with D possibly matching TRBD2 (5 bases). CDR3 size: 16 residues. Germline CDR1 and CDR2: SGHRS and YFSETQ. Trimming took off 0 bases at V and 7 bases at J, with 20 bases between the two ends. The CDR3 protein is CASSLVGVLEGEEQYF. DNA for the CDR3: TGCGCCAGCAGCTTGGTTGGGGTCCTAGAGGGAGAAGAGCAGTACTTC.

In its sample, this clone was seen once. This chain uses TRBV28 with TRBJ2-7; 10 nucleotides align to TRBD1. CDR1 and CDR2 from the germline V gene are MDHEN and SYDVKM. V shed 7 bases and J 3 bases; nucleotides not matched to a gene: 12. The CDR3 has 16 amino acids. DNA of the CDR3: TGTGCCAGCAACCGAAGGAGGGGACAGGGGATCTACGAGCAGTACTTC. The encoded protein is CASNRRRGQGIYEQYF.

As concerns this clone: Other DNA variants within this sample encode the same CDR3. V usage is TRBV2 and J usage is TRBJ2-3, with D possibly being TRBD1 (5 bases). Trimming removed 6 bases at V and 4 bases at J, with 8 bases between. Germline values: CDR1 SNHLY, CDR2 FYNNEI. The CDR3 has 12 amino acids. CDR3 nucleotides: TGTGCCAGCAGCCTAGGGGCAGATACGCAGTATTTT. Translating gives CASSLGADTQYF.

The CDR3 loop reads CASSQGYTGELFF. CDR3 nucleotide sequence: TGTGCCAGCAGCCAGGGATACACCGGGGAGCTGTTTTTT. V is TRBV28 and J is TRBJ2-2; D is possibly TRBD1 (5 bases). CDR1 and CDR2 from the germline V gene are MDHEN and SYDVKM. This CDR3 comprises 13 residues. V was shortened by 6 bases and J by 3 bases, with 8 bases between the two germline ends.

The rearrangement uses TRBV30 and TRBJ2-3; no firm D call. Trimming stripped 5 bases from V and 4 bases from J, with 10 bases between. Germline V lookup: CDR1 GTSNPN, CDR2 SVGIG (reference sequence). CDR3 size: 12 residues. The CDR3 nucleotides are TGTGCCTGGGGTAGGAGCGCAGATACGCAGTATTTT. It encodes CAWGRSADTQYF.